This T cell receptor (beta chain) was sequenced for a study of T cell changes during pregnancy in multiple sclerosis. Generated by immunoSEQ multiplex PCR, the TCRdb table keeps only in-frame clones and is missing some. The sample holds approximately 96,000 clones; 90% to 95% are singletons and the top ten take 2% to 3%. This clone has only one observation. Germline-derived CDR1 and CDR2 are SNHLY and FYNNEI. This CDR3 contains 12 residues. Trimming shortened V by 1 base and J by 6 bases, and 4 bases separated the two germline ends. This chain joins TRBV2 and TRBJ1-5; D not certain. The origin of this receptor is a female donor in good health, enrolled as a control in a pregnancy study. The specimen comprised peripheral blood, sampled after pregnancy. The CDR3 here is CASSEGVQPQHF. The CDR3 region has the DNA TGTGCCAGCAGTGAAGGAGTTCAGCCCCAGCATTTT.